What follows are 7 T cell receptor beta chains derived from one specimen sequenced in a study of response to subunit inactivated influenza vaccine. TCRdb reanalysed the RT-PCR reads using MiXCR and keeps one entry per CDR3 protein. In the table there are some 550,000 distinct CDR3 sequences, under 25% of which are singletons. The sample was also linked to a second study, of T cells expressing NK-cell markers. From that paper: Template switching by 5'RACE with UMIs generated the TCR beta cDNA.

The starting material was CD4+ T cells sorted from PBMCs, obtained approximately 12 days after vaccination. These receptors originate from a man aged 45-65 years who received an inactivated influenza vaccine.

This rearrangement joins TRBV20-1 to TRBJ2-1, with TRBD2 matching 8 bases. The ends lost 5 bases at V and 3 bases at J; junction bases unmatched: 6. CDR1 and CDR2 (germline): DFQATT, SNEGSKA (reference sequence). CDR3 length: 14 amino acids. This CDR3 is CSALGLEIYNEQFF. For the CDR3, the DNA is TGCAGTGCTTTGGGACTAGAGATCTACAATGAGCAGTTCTTC.

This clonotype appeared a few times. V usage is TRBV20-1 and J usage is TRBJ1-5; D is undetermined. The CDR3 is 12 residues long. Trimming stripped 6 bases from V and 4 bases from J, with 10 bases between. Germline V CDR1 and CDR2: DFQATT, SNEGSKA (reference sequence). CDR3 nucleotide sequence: TGCAGTGCCAACAGTGGAAATCAGCCCCAGCATTTT. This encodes CSANSGNQPQHF.

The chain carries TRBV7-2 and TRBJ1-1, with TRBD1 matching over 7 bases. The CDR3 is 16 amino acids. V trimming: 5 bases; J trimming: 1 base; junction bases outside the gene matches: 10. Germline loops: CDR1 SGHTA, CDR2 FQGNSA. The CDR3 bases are TGTGCCAGCAGCCCCAGACAGGGCGGAACGAACACTGAAGCTTTCTTT. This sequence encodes CASSPRQGGTNTEAFF.

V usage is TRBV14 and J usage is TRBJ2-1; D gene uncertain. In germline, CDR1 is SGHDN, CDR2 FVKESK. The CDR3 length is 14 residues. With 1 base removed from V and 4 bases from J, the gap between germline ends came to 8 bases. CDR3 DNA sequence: TGTGCCAGCAGCCAAGTCTCCATTTACAATGAGCAGTTCTTC. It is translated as CASSQVSIYNEQFF.

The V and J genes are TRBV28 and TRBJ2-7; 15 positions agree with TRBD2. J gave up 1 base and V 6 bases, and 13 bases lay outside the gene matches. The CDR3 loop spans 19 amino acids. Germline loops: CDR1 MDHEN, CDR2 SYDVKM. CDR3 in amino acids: CASSSQRTSGRGFSYEQYF. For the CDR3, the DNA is TGTGCCAGCAGCTCCCAACGGACTAGCGGGAGGGGTTTTTCCTACGAGCAGTACTTC.

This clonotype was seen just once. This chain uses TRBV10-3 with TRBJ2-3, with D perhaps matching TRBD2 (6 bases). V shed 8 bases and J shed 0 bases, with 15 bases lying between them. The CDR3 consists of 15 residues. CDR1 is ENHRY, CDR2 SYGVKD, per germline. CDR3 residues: CAISGGTNSTDTQYF. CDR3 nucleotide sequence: TGTGCCATCTCAGGCGGGACCAATAGCACAGATACGCAGTATTTT.

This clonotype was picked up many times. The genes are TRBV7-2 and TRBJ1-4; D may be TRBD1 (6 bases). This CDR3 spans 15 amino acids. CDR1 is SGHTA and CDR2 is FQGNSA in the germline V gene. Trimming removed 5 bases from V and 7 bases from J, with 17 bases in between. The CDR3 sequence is CASSPKRGGGEKLFF. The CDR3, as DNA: TGTGCCAGCAGCCCTAAGAGGGGAGGGGGTGAAAAACTGTTTTTT.